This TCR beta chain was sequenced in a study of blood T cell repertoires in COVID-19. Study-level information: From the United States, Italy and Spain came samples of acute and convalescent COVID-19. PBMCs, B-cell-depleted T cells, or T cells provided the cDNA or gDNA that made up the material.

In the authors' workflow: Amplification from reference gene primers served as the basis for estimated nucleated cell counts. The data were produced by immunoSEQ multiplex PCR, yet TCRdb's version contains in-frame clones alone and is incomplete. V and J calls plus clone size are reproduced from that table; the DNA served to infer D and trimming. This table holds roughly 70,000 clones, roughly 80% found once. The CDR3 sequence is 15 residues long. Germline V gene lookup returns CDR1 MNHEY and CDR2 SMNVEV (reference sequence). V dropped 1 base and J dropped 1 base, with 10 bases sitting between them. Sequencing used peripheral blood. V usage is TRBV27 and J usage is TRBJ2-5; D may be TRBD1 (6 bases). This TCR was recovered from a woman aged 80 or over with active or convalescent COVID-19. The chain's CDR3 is CASSLWPGAQETQYF. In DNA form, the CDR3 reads TGTGCCAGCAGTTTATGGCCAGGGGCCCAAGAGACCCAGTACTTC.